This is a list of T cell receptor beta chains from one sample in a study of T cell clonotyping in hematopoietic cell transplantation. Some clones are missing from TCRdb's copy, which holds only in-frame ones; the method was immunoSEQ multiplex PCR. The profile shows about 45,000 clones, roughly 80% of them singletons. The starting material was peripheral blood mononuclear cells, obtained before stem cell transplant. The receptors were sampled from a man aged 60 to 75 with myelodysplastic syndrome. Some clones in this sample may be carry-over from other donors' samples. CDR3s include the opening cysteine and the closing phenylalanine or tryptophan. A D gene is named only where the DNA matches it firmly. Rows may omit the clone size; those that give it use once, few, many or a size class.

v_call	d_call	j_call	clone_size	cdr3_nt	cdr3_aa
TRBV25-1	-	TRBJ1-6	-	TGTGCCAGCAGCACTCTGTCACCCCTCCACTTT	CASSTLSPLHF
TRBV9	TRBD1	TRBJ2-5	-	TGTGCCAGCAGCGACGACAGGGGCGGACAGACCCAGTACTTC	CASSDDRGGQTQYF
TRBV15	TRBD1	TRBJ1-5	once	TGTGCCACCAGCAGCCGGACAGGGTCGCGCAATCAGCCCCAGCATTTT	CATSSRTGSRNQPQHF
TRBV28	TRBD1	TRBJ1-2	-	TGTGCCAGCAGTTTATTGGACAGGGGGACTGGAGGCTACACCTTC	CASSLLDRGTGGYTF
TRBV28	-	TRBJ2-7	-	TGTGCCAGCAGTTTACCACAGGCTGCCCCAACCGAGCAGTACTTC	CASSLPQAAPTEQYF
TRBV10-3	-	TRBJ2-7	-	TGTGCCATCAGTGAGATATCAGCGCCCTACGAGCAGTACTTC	CAISEISAPYEQYF
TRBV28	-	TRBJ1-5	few	TGTGCCAGCAGATCTGGGGACGCCGGAACGCAGCCCCAGCATTTT	CASRSGDAGTQPQHF
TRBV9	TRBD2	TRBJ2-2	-	TGTGCCAGCAGCCCTCGACTAGCGGGGGGTGGGGAGCTGTTTTTT	CASSPRLAGGGELFF
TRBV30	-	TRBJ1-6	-	TGTGCCTGGAGTGTAACCGGGAGTGGGAATTCACCCCTCCACTTT	CAWSVTGSGNSPLHF
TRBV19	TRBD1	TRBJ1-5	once	TGTGCCAGTAGTATTACCCAGGGGGCTTCTAATCAGCCCCAGCATTTT	CASSITQGASNQPQHF
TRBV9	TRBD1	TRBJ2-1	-	TGTGCCAGCAGCGTGACAGGGGAGCAGTTCTTC	CASSVTGEQFF
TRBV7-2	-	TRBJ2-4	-	TGTGCCAGCAGCTACAGGGAAAACATTCAGTACTTC	CASSYRENIQYF
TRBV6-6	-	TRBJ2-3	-	TGTGCCAGCATTCCAGCGGGCACAGATACGCAGTATTTT	CASIPAGTDTQYF
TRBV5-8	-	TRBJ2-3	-	TGTGCCAGCAGCTTGAGATTCAGTCCCCTATACACAGATACGCAGTATTTT	CASSLRFSPLYTDTQYF
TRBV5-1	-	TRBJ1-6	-	TGCGCCAGCAGCGTAGGGAGTAGTTCACCCCTCCACTTT	CASSVGSSSPLHF
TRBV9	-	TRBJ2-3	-	TGTGCCAGCAGCATAGTAGTTGCGGGGTCGACAGATACGCAGTATTTT	CASSIVVAGSTDTQYF
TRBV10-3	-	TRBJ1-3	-	TGTGCCATCAGCCCTATTTCGGGTCGCTCTGGAAACACCATATATTTT	CAISPISGRSGNTIYF
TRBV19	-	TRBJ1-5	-	TGTGCCAGTAGCCAAGAGTGGGGTCAGCCCCAGCATTTT	CASSQEWGQPQHF
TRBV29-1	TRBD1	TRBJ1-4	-	TGCAGCGTTGGGGTAGGGACAGGGGGTGAAAAACTGTTTTTT	CSVGVGTGGEKLFF
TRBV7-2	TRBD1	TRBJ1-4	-	TGTGCCAGCAGCTTAGTGGAGGGGGCGAATGAAAAACTGTTTTTT	CASSLVEGANEKLFF
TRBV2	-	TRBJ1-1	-	TGTGCCAGCAGTGCACAGGGTGGTACTACTGAAGCTTTCTTT	CASSAQGGTTEAFF
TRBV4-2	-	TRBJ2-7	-	TGTGCCAGCAGCCAGGGAGACAGTGGGTTACGCGAGCAGTACTTC	CASSQGDSGLREQYF
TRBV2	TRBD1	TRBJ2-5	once	TGTGCCAGCAGCTTAGACAGGGGGGGTACGGAGACCCAGTACTTC	CASSLDRGGTETQYF
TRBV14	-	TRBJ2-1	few	TGTGCCAGCAGCTCCTTGTTCCCGAAAGGTAACAATGAGCAGTTCTTC	CASSSLFPKGNNEQFF